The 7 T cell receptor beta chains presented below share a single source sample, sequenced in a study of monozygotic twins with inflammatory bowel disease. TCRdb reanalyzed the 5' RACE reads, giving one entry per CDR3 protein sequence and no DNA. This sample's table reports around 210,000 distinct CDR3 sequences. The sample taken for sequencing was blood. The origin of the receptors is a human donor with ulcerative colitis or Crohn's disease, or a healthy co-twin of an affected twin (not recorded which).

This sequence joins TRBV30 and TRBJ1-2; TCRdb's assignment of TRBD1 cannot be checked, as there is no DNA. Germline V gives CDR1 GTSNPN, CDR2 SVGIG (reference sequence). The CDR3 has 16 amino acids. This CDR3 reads CAWSRTGGPSNYGYTF. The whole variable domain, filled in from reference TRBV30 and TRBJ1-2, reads SQTIHQWPATLVQPVGSPLSLECTVEGTSNPNLYWYRQAAGRGLQLLFYSVGIGQISSEVPQNLSASRPQDRQFILSSKKLLLSDSGFYLCAWSRTGGPSNYGYTFGSGTRLTVV.

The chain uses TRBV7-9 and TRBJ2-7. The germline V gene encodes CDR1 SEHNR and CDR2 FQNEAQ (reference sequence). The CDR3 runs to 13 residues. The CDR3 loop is CASSPRITYEQYF.

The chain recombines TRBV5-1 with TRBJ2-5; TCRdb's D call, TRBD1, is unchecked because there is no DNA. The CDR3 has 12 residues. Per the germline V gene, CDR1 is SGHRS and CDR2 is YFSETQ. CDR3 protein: CASSYPFGTQYF.

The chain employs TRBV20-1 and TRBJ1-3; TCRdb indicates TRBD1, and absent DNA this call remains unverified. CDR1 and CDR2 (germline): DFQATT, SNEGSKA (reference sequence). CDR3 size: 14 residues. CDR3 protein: CSARTTGSGNTIYF.

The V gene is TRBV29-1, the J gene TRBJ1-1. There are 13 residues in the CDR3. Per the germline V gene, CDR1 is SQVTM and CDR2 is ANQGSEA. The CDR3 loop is CSAGTPGNTEAFF.

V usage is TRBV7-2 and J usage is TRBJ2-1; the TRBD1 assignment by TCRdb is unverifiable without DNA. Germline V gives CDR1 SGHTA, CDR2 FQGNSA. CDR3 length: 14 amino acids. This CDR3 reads CASSLRGRSLEQFF.

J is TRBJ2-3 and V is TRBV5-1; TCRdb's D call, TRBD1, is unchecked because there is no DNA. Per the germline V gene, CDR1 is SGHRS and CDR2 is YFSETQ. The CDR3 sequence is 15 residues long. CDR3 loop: CASSSLQGRADTQYF.